This is a list of T cell receptor beta chains from one sample in a study of CD8 T cells in Susac syndrome. TCRdb fed the immunoSEQ multiplex PCR reads into MiXCR, producing one record per CDR3 protein. The sample carries about 200,000 distinct CDR3 sequences, 85% to 95% recorded once. Sequencing input: CD4+ T cells from PBMCs. The receptor source for this set is a human donor in good health. Both conserved end residues are part of each CDR3. The D gene is left open where the match is weak. Not all rows give a size; the values are once, few, many and, for expanded clones, a class.

J gene: TRBJ2-3; D gene: -; V gene: TRBV5-1; clone size: -; CDR3 DNA: TGCGCCAGCAGCTTGGTTCGAGGGCAGGCGGGCTCAGATACGCAGTATTTT; CDR3 protein: CASSLVRGQAGSDTQYF
J gene: TRBJ1-5; D gene: -; V gene: TRBV12-3/TRBV12-4; clone size: -; CDR3 DNA: TGTGCCAGCAGTTTATTTCGGGGGGAAGGGGTGAGGCAGCCCCAGCATTTT; CDR3 protein: CASSLFRGEGVRQPQHF
J gene: TRBJ1-1; D gene: -; V gene: TRBV7-9; clone size: once; CDR3 DNA: TGTGCCAGCAGATCGGACAGTCGGGCCACTGAAGCTTTCTTT; CDR3 protein: CASRSDSRATEAFF
J gene: TRBJ2-5; D gene: -; V gene: TRBV27; clone size: -; CDR3 DNA: TGTGCCAGCAGTTCGGGGGCCGGCAAAGAGACCCAGTACTTC; CDR3 protein: CASSSGAGKETQYF
J gene: TRBJ2-6; D gene: TRBD1; V gene: TRBV7-6; clone size: -; CDR3 DNA: TGTGCCAGCAGCCTTAGACAGGGGGAAAGCTCTGGGGCCAACGTCCTGACTTTC; CDR3 protein: CASSLRQGESSGANVLTF
J gene: TRBJ2-1; D gene: -; V gene: TRBV7-2; clone size: -; CDR3 DNA: TGTGCCAGCAGCTCCGGGCAGGGAGGTTGGAATGAGCAGTTCTTC; CDR3 protein: CASSSGQGGWNEQFF
J gene: TRBJ1-5; D gene: -; V gene: TRBV10-1; clone size: -; CDR3 DNA: TGCGCCAGCAGTCCCGGACAGTCCAATCAGCCCCAGCATTTT; CDR3 protein: CASSPGQSNQPQHF
J gene: TRBJ2-5; D gene: -; V gene: TRBV28; clone size: -; CDR3 DNA: TGTGCCAGCAGTTCGGATAGAGCGGGAGAGACCCAGTACTTC; CDR3 protein: CASSSDRAGETQYF
J gene: TRBJ2-7; D gene: -; V gene: TRBV7-9; clone size: -; CDR3 DNA: TGTGCCAGCAGCTTAGAAGTCTGGGGGAACGAGCAGTACTTC; CDR3 protein: CASSLEVWGNEQYF
J gene: TRBJ2-1; D gene: TRBD1; V gene: TRBV27; clone size: -; CDR3 DNA: TGTGCCAGCAGTTCCCGGGACAGGGGCTACAATGAGCAGTTCTTC; CDR3 protein: CASSSRDRGYNEQFF
J gene: TRBJ2-7; D gene: TRBD1; V gene: TRBV30; clone size: -; CDR3 DNA: TGTGCCGTGTGGGGACAGGCGGACTACGAGCAGTACTTC; CDR3 protein: CAVWGQADYEQYF
J gene: TRBJ1-1; D gene: TRBD1; V gene: TRBV19; clone size: -; CDR3 DNA: TGTGCCAGTAGTATCCGGGACAGTTCTTTCACTGAAGCTTTCTTT; CDR3 protein: CASSIRDSSFTEAFF
J gene: TRBJ1-1; D gene: -; V gene: TRBV5-4; clone size: -; CDR3 DNA: TGTGCCAGCAGCTTAATCCAACACACTGAAGCTTTCTTT; CDR3 protein: CASSLIQHTEAFF
J gene: TRBJ1-2; D gene: -; V gene: TRBV7-8; clone size: -; CDR3 DNA: TGTGCCAGCAGCTTAGCTGGCAGCTATGGCTACACCTTC; CDR3 protein: CASSLAGSYGYTF
J gene: TRBJ2-3; D gene: TRBD2; V gene: TRBV7-2; clone size: -; CDR3 DNA: TGTGCCAGCAGCTTACGTTCGGCTAGCGGGCGCAACCGGGGAGATACGCAGTATTTT; CDR3 protein: CASSLRSASGRNRGDTQYF
J gene: TRBJ2-2; D gene: TRBD1; V gene: TRBV24-1; clone size: -; CDR3 DNA: TGTGCCACCAGTGATTCAGGACAGGGAAGGACCGGGGAGCTGTTTTTT; CDR3 protein: CATSDSGQGRTGELFF
J gene: TRBJ2-2; D gene: -; V gene: TRBV24-1; clone size: -; CDR3 DNA: TGTGCCACCAGTCGTACCGGGGAGCTGTTTTTT; CDR3 protein: CATSRTGELFF
J gene: TRBJ2-5; D gene: -; V gene: TRBV18; clone size: -; CDR3 DNA: TGTGCCAGCTCACCAAGGTCGAGGGAGACCCAGTACTTC; CDR3 protein: CASSPRSRETQYF
J gene: TRBJ2-7; D gene: -; V gene: TRBV6-5; clone size: -; CDR3 DNA: TGTGCCAGCAGTCGAAGCAGGGTTAAGTGGGAGCAGTACTTC; CDR3 protein: CASSRSRVKWEQYF
J gene: TRBJ1-6; D gene: -; V gene: TRBV16; clone size: -; CDR3 DNA: TGTGCCAGCAGCCAATCGTCGGCAGCCAATTCACCCCTCCACTTT; CDR3 protein: CASSQSSAANSPLHF
J gene: TRBJ2-5; D gene: TRBD2; V gene: TRBV30; clone size: -; CDR3 DNA: TGTGCCTGGAACGAGCGGGGGGTGCTCCAAGAGACCCAGTACTTC; CDR3 protein: CAWNERGVLQETQYF
J gene: TRBJ1-2; D gene: TRBD1; V gene: TRBV6-5; clone size: -; CDR3 DNA: TGTGCCAGCAGGCGGACAGGGCAGGGCTACACCTTC; CDR3 protein: CASRRTGQGYTF
J gene: TRBJ2-5; D gene: -; V gene: TRBV7-9; clone size: -; CDR3 DNA: TGTGCCGGGGCCCCAAGAGAGACCCAGTACTTC; CDR3 protein: CAGAPRETQYF
J gene: TRBJ2-2; D gene: -; V gene: TRBV2; clone size: -; CDR3 DNA: TGTGCCAGCAGCGGTCGGGACCGCACCGGGGAGCTGTTTTTT; CDR3 protein: CASSGRDRTGELFF
J gene: TRBJ2-2; D gene: TRBD2; V gene: TRBV2; clone size: -; CDR3 DNA: TGTGCCAGCAGCCGGACTAGCGGGGGGCAGAGGAACACCGGGGAGCTGTTTTTT; CDR3 protein: CASSRTSGGQRNTGELFF
J gene: TRBJ1-2; D gene: -; V gene: TRBV14; clone size: -; CDR3 DNA: TGTGCCAGCAGCCAAACAGGGATCGGCTACACCTTC; CDR3 protein: CASSQTGIGYTF
J gene: TRBJ1-2; D gene: -; V gene: TRBV28; clone size: -; CDR3 DNA: TGTGCCAGCAGTTATGGACACACAGCTAACTATGGCTACACCTTC; CDR3 protein: CASSYGHTANYGYTF
J gene: TRBJ2-7; D gene: TRBD1; V gene: TRBV5-1; clone size: -; CDR3 DNA: TGCGCCAGCAGCCCAGACAGGGTCTACGAGCAGTACTTC; CDR3 protein: CASSPDRVYEQYF
J gene: TRBJ2-5; D gene: -; V gene: TRBV4-1; clone size: -; CDR3 DNA: TGCGCCAGCAGCCGATTACAGCGCGGAGAGACCCAGTACTTC; CDR3 protein: CASSRLQRGETQYF
J gene: TRBJ2-4; D gene: -; V gene: TRBV25-1; clone size: -; CDR3 DNA: TGTGCCAGCAGTGAGGGGGGTACAGCAAACATTCAGTACTTC; CDR3 protein: CASSEGGTANIQYF
J gene: TRBJ1-2; D gene: -; V gene: TRBV24-1; clone size: -; CDR3 DNA: TGTGCCACCAGTGGGAGGCAGGGATCAGGGGGCTACACCTTC; CDR3 protein: CATSGRQGSGGYTF
J gene: TRBJ1-5; D gene: -; V gene: TRBV6-1; clone size: -; CDR3 DNA: TGTGCCAGCAGTGAAATAAGGTTGGTGAGCAATCAGCCCCAGCATTTT; CDR3 protein: CASSEIRLVSNQPQHF
J gene: TRBJ1-3; D gene: TRBD1; V gene: TRBV7-9; clone size: -; CDR3 DNA: TGTGCCAGCAGCTTAAGAGGTACAGGGGGCGTTATCTCTGGAAACACCATATATTTT; CDR3 protein: CASSLRGTGGVISGNTIYF
J gene: TRBJ2-2; D gene: -; V gene: TRBV4-1; clone size: -; CDR3 DNA: TGCGCCAGCAGCCAAGAAGGGGTAACGAACACCGGGGAGCTGTTTTTT; CDR3 protein: CASSQEGVTNTGELFF
J gene: TRBJ1-5; D gene: -; V gene: TRBV4-2; clone size: -; CDR3 DNA: TGTGCCAGCAGCCAAGATCGAGCAGGCTATCAGCCCCAGCATTTT; CDR3 protein: CASSQDRAGYQPQHF
J gene: TRBJ1-1; D gene: -; V gene: TRBV12-3/TRBV12-4; clone size: -; CDR3 DNA: TGTGCCAGCAGCGTCATAGGGGCGGCCACTGAAGCTTTCTTT; CDR3 protein: CASSVIGAATEAFF
J gene: TRBJ1-2; D gene: -; V gene: TRBV30; clone size: -; CDR3 DNA: TGTGCCTGGAGCCGACCGGAGACCAACTATGGCTACACCTTC; CDR3 protein: CAWSRPETNYGYTF
J gene: TRBJ1-1; D gene: TRBD1; V gene: TRBV29-1; clone size: -; CDR3 DNA: TGCAGCGCTGCGACAGGGTCGGGGACTGAAGCTTTCTTT; CDR3 protein: CSAATGSGTEAFF
J gene: TRBJ1-6; D gene: TRBD1; V gene: TRBV29-1; clone size: -; CDR3 DNA: TGCAGCGTTGGGGACAGGTATAATTCACCCCTCCACTTT; CDR3 protein: CSVGDRYNSPLHF
J gene: TRBJ2-2; D gene: TRBD1; V gene: TRBV27; clone size: -; CDR3 DNA: TGTGCCAGCAGATCGGGACAGGCGGACACCGGGGAGCTGTTTTTT; CDR3 protein: CASRSGQADTGELFF
J gene: TRBJ1-1; D gene: -; V gene: TRBV4-1; clone size: -; CDR3 DNA: TGCGCCAGCAGCCAAGTTCTTCGCCCTGAAGCTTTCTTT; CDR3 protein: CASSQVLRPEAFF
J gene: TRBJ2-3; D gene: -; V gene: TRBV25-1; clone size: -; CDR3 DNA: TGTGCCAGCAGTGACCCCCCCCCGGATACGCAGTATTTT; CDR3 protein: CASSDPPPDTQYF
J gene: TRBJ2-7; D gene: TRBD1; V gene: TRBV4-1; clone size: -; CDR3 DNA: TGCGCCAGCAGCCGCGGGGGACAGGGAGGCTACGAGCAGTACTTC; CDR3 protein: CASSRGGQGGYEQYF
J gene: TRBJ1-5; D gene: -; V gene: TRBV5-1; clone size: -; CDR3 DNA: TGCGCCAGCAGCTTGGAGGGGCTGCGCAATCAGCCCCAGCATTTT; CDR3 protein: CASSLEGLRNQPQHF
J gene: TRBJ1-5; D gene: -; V gene: TRBV6-5; clone size: -; CDR3 DNA: TGTGCCAGCAGTTCAATAAGGGACCATCAGCCCCAGCATTTT; CDR3 protein: CASSSIRDHQPQHF
J gene: TRBJ2-3; D gene: -; V gene: TRBV7-2; clone size: -; CDR3 DNA: TGTGCCAGCACCCCGACTACTCGCACAGATACGCAGTATTTT; CDR3 protein: CASTPTTRTDTQYF
J gene: TRBJ2-5; D gene: TRBD2; V gene: TRBV28; clone size: once; CDR3 DNA: TGTGCCAGCAGCCGAAGACTAGCGGGGGCCCAGAGGACCCAGTACTTC; CDR3 protein: CASSRRLAGAQRTQYF
J gene: TRBJ1-2; D gene: -; V gene: TRBV6-2/TRBV6-3; clone size: -; CDR3 DNA: TGTGCCAGCAGTTACGGAGGCGGCGTAGCTAACTATGGCTACACCTTC; CDR3 protein: CASSYGGGVANYGYTF
J gene: TRBJ2-5; D gene: TRBD1; V gene: TRBV7-6; clone size: -; CDR3 DNA: TGTGCCAGCAGCGACGGGACAGATCGGGAGACCCAGTACTTC; CDR3 protein: CASSDGTDRETQYF
J gene: TRBJ2-2; D gene: -; V gene: TRBV27; clone size: -; CDR3 DNA: TGTGCCAGCAGTTTTCGAGTAGGAGAGTTGAGGACCGGGGAGCTGTTTTTT; CDR3 protein: CASSFRVGELRTGELFF
J gene: TRBJ1-1; D gene: -; V gene: TRBV5-6; clone size: -; CDR3 DNA: TGTGCCAGCAGCTTAGGTCCGAAGACTGAAGCTTTCTTT; CDR3 protein: CASSLGPKTEAFF
J gene: TRBJ2-5; D gene: -; V gene: TRBV3-1; clone size: -; CDR3 DNA: TGTGCCAGCAGCCAAGATAGAGAGGGGCTAGGTCAAGAGACCCAGTACTTC; CDR3 protein: CASSQDREGLGQETQYF
J gene: TRBJ1-5; D gene: -; V gene: TRBV12-3/TRBV12-4; clone size: -; CDR3 DNA: TGTGCCAGCAGTTTTGGGGCCCCTCGGCCCCAGCATTTT; CDR3 protein: CASSFGAPRPQHF